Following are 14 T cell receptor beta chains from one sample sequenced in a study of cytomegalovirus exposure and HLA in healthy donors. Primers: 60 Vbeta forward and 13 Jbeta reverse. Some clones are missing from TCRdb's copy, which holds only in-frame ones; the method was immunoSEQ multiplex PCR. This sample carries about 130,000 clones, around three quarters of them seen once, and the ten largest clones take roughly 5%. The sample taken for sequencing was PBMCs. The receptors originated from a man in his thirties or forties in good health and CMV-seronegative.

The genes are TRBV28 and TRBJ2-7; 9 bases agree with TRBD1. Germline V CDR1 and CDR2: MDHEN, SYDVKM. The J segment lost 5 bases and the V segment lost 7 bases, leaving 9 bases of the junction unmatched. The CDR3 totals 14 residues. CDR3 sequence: CASTQQGAWNEQYF. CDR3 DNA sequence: TGTGCCAGCACTCAACAGGGGGCTTGGAACGAGCAGTACTTC.

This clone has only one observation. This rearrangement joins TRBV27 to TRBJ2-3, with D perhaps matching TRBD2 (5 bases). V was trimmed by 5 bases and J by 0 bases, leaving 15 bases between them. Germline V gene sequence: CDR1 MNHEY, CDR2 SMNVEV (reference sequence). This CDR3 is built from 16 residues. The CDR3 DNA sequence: TGTGCCAGCAGTCTGCGGAGGCTGATAAGCACAGATACGCAGTATTTT. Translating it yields CASSLRRLISTDTQYF.

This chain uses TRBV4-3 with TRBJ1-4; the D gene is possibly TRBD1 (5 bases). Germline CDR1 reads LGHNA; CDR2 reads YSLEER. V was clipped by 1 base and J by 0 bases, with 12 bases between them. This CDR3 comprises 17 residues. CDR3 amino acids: CASSQGAGPTTNEKLFF. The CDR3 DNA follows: TGCGCCAGCAGCCAAGGGGCGGGGCCCACAACTAATGAAAAACTGTTTTTT.

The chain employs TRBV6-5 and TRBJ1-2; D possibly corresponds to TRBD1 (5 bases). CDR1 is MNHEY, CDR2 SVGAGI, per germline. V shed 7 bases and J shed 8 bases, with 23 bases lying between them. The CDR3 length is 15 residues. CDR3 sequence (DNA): TGTGCCAGCACTCTGTTTGGCGGGGGTTCCTGGGGCTACACCTTC. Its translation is CASTLFGGGSWGYTF.

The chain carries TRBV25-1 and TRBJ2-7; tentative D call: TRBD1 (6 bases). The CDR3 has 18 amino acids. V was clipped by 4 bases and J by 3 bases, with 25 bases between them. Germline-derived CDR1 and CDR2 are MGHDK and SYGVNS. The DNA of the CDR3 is TGTGCCAGCAGTGCACGAACGGACAGTTTGGAGATGTTCTACGAGCAGTACTTC. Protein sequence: CASSARTDSLEMFYEQYF.

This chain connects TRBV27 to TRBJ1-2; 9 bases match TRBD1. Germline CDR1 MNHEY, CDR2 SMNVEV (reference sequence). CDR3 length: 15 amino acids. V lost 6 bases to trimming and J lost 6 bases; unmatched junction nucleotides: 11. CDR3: CASRLRTGERNGYTF. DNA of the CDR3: TGTGCCAGCAGACTCAGGACAGGGGAGAGGAATGGCTACACCTTC.

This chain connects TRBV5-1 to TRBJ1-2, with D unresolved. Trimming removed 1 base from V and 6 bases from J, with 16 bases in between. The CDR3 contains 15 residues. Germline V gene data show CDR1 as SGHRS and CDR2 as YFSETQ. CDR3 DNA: TGCGCCAGCAGCTTGAATCGGGAAAGGGTCGATGGCTACACCTTC. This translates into CASSLNRERVDGYTF.

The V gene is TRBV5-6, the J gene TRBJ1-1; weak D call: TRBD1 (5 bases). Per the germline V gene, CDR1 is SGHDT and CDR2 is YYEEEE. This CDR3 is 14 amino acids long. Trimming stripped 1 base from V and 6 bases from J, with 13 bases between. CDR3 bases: TGTGCCAGCAGCTTGCCGGGGGGGGACTCTGAAGCTTTCTTT. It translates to CASSLPGGDSEAFF.

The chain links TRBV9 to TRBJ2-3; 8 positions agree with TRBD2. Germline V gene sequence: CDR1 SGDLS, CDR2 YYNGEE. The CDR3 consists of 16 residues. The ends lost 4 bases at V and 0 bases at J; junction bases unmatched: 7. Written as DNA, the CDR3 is TGTGCCAGCAGCTTTAATAGCGGGGTAAGCACAGATACGCAGTATTTT. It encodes CASSFNSGVSTDTQYF.

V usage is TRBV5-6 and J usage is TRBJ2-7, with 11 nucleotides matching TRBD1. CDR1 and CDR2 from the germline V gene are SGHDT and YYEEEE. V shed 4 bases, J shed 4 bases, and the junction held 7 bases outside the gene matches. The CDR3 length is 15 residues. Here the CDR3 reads CASSPQDRGRYEQYF. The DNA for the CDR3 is TGTGCCAGCAGCCCACAGGACAGGGGGCGGTACGAGCAGTACTTC.

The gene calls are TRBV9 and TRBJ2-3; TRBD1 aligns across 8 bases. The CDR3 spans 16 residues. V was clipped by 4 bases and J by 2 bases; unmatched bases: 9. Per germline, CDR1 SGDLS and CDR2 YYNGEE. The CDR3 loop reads CASSTPGTGDTDTQYF. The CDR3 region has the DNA TGTGCCAGCAGCACTCCCGGGACAGGAGACACAGATACGCAGTATTTT. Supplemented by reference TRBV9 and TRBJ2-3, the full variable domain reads DSGVTQTPKHLITATGQRVTLRCSPRSGDLSVYWYQQSLDQGLQFLIQYYNGEERAKGNILERFSAQQFPDLHSELNLSSLELGDSALYFCASSTPGTGDTDTQYFGPGTRLTVL.

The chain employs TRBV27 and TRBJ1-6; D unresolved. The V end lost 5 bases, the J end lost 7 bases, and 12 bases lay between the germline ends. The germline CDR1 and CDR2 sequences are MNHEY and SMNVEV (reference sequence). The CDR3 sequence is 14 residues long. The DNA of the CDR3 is TGTGCCAGCAGTCGAGTAATGAACAATTCACCCCTCCACTTT. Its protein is CASSRVMNNSPLHF.

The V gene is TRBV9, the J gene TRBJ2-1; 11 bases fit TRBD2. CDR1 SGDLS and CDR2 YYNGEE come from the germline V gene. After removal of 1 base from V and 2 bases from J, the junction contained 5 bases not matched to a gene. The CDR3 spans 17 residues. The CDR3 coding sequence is TGTGCCAGCAGCGTAAGGGGGGGACTAGCGGCCTACAATGAGCAGTTCTTC. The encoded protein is CASSVRGGLAAYNEQFF.

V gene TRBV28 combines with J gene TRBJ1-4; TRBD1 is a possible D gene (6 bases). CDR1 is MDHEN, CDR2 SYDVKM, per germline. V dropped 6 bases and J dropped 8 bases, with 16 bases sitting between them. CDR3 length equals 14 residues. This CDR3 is CASSPPPDREKLFF. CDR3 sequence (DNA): TGTGCCAGCAGCCCGCCCCCTGACAGGGAAAAACTGTTTTTT.